This TCR beta chain was obtained from a study of molecular identifiers for immune sequencing clone quantification. The study's findings and limits: Effector cells had over 98% of their molecules in clones above 20 RNA copies, while naive cells had under 1%. Among 850,000 to 1,000,000 naive cells, spiked Jurkat TCR RNA from a single cell was reportedly detectable.

As CD8+CD4-CCR7+CD45RA+ cells, naive CD8 T cells were sorted. In this sample, this clonotype turned up a few times. Antigen unknown. The conserved phenylalanine or tryptophan normally closing the CDR3 is absent here, so this likely arose from a read error. TCRdb ran MiXCR on the PCR reads and lists one entry per CDR3 protein. The sample lists 60,000 to 65,000 distinct CDR3 sequences, about 20% seen once, with approximately 1.5% in the top ten. The V end was cut by 2 bases, the J end by 7 bases, with 18 bases between. The CDR3 has 17 amino acids. Germline CDR1 is MNHEY and CDR2 is SMNVEV (reference sequence).

V gene TRBV27 combines with J gene TRBJ1-6, with D maybe TRBD1 (6 bases). Sequencing input: naive CD8+ T cells from blood, with Jurkat cell RNA spiked in. Subset specified: FACS-sorted CD8+CD4-CCR7+CD45RA+ naive T cells. The source of this sequence is a human donor in good health. Some libraries in this study had Jurkat cell RNA spiked in. CDR3 nucleotides: TGTGCCAGCAGTTTAAGCAGGGGTCAGACGGGAAATTCACCCCTCCACTTG. It yields the protein CASSLSRGQTGNSPLHL.